The 18 T cell receptor beta chains presented below share a single source sample, sequenced in a study of PD-1 blockade in classical Hodgkin lymphoma. The time point denotes: cycle 4 day 1 (C4D1), after five to seven weeks of nivolumab. With no exception, relapse followed autologous stem cell transplantation in all patients, and brentuximab vedotin exposure varied. TCRdb keeps only in-frame clones here, not all; method: immunoSEQ multiplex PCR. The sample shows tens of thousands of clones, around three quarters of them seen only once. This specimen was peripheral blood mononuclear cells (PBMCs), taken before the fourth cycle of nivolumab. The receptor set was obtained from a human donor with classical Hodgkin lymphoma.

This clone was found a few times. The J gene is TRBJ2-7, the V gene TRBV21-1; TRBD1 was called by the table and not checked on the DNA. TRBV21-1 is given as a pseudogene. This CDR3 is built from 15 residues. Written as DNA, the CDR3 is TGTGCCAGCAGCAAAAAGGCCACGGGACACTACGAGCAGTACTTC. Its translation: CASSKKATGHYEQYF.

The CDR3 nucleotides are TGTGCCAGCTCTTCGGGCAATGAGCAGTTCTTC. Its translation is CASSSGNEQFF. The chain joins TRBV6-5 to TRBJ2-1; D call uncertain. Germline V gene data show CDR1 as MNHEY and CDR2 as SVGAGI. This CDR3 is built from 11 residues. V lost 8 bases and J lost 6, with 8 bases in between.

The chain combines TRBV27 with TRBJ1-5; TRBD1 matches 9 bases. The V gene's germline CDR1 is MNHEY and CDR2 SMNVEV (reference sequence). This CDR3 comprises 15 residues. The V and J ends lost 10 bases and 5 bases, in that order; junction bases with no gene match: 12. The CDR3 DNA is TGTGCCACGGGACAGGGCTCCGGAGTGTATCAGCCCCAGCATTTT. Translated, it gives CATGQGSGVYQPQHF.

This clone has only one observation. The rearrangement joins TRBV7-2 to TRBJ2-3, with 13 bases aligning to TRBD2. Germline assignment: CDR1 SGHTA and CDR2 FQGNSA. There are 19 residues in the CDR3. The V segment lost 5 bases and the J segment 1 base; nucleotides outside the gene matches: 12. In DNA form, the CDR3 reads TGTGCCAGCAGCCCGGGAACTAGCGGGAGGGTAGGAGGCACAGATACGCAGTATTTT. Protein sequence: CASSPGTSGRVGGTDTQYF.

The chain joins TRBV19 to TRBJ2-5; 7 nucleotides match TRBD1. V gave up 8 bases and J gave up 1 base; unmatched junction bases: 7. The CDR3 extends over 14 amino acids. CDR1 and CDR2 (germline): LNHDA, SQIVND (reference sequence). Written as DNA, the CDR3 is TGTGCCAGTGCGACAGGGCACTTCCAAGAGACCCAGTACTTC. Its translation: CASATGHFQETQYF.

CDR3: CASSLGPSGNGYNEQFF. For the CDR3, the DNA is TGTGCCAGCAGCTTAGGGCCCAGCGGAAATGGGTACAATGAGCAGTTCTTC. The chain is built from TRBV7-7 and TRBJ2-1, with D perhaps matching TRBD2 (5 bases). V dropped 1 base and J dropped 4 bases, with 17 bases sitting between them. The CDR3 runs to 17 residues. Germline CDR1 SSHAT, CDR2 FNYEAQ (reference sequence).

This clone was detected only a few times. The J gene is TRBJ1-2, the V gene TRBV2; 10 positions agree with TRBD1. The V segment lost 1 base and the J segment 5 bases; nucleotides outside the gene matches: 1. In germline, CDR1 is SNHLY, CDR2 FYNNEI. The CDR3 is 14 residues long. In DNA form, the CDR3 reads TGTGCCAGCAGTGAAGAGGGACAGGGGTATGGCTACACCTTC. This codes for CASSEEGQGYGYTF.

This clone was found once. This sequence joins TRBV19 and TRBJ1-2; 7 positions match TRBD1. V shed 6 bases and J 4 bases; nucleotides not matched to a gene: 8. CDR1 is LNHDA and CDR2 is SQIVND in the germline V gene (reference sequence). This CDR3 comprises 14 residues. CDR3 amino acids: CASSRSRDSYGYTF. CDR3 DNA sequence: TGTGCCAGTAGCCGATCCCGGGACAGCTATGGCTACACCTTC.

The chain links TRBV27 to TRBJ2-7; D is perhaps TRBD2 (6 bases). This CDR3 contains 15 residues. Trimming took off 6 bases at V and 5 bases at J, with 20 bases between the two ends. Germline loops: CDR1 MNHEY, CDR2 SMNVEV (reference sequence). The CDR3 DNA is TGTGCCAGCAGCTCGGTCCGGGGGACCAAGGACGAGCAGTACTTC. Residues: CASSSVRGTKDEQYF.

As concerns this clone: At one end, the junction sequence differs from germline, possibly due to a read error. This sequence joins TRBV7-7 and TRBJ2-1, with 13 bases fitting TRBD2. The CDR3 runs 16 residues. Per the germline V gene, CDR1 is SSHAT and CDR2 is FNYEAQ (reference sequence). The CDR3: CASSQGLAGTYNEQFF. The CDR3, as DNA: TGTGCTAGCAGCCAGGGACTAGCGGGAACCTACAATGAGCAGTTCTTC.

The chain links TRBV7-9 to TRBJ2-7, with D possibly matching TRBD2 (7 bases). V shed 5 bases and J shed 2 bases, with 13 bases lying between them. The CDR3 loop spans 14 amino acids. The germline V gene encodes CDR1 SEHNR and CDR2 FQNEAQ (reference sequence). CDR3 sequence reads: CASSPGGGAYEQYF. CDR3 nucleotide sequence: TGTGCCAGCAGCCCTGGGGGGGGCGCCTACGAGCAGTACTTC.

The gene calls are TRBV11-2 and TRBJ2-1; 7 bases fit TRBD2. The germline CDR1 and CDR2 sequences are SGHAT and FQNNGV. The CDR3 runs to 18 residues. The trim removed 3 bases at V and 9 bases at J, leaving 20 bases unmatched. The CDR3 coding sequence is TGTGCCAGCAGCTTTCCGGGGGACTACGCTACTTCAATGTTTGAGCAGTTCTTC. It codes for CASSFPGDYATSMFEQFF.

In its sample, this clone was seen once. The genes are TRBV5-4 and TRBJ2-5; 9 positions match TRBD1. V shed 4 bases, J shed 7 bases, and the junction held 17 bases outside the gene matches. Germline CDR1 is SGHNT and CDR2 is YYREEE (reference sequence). This CDR3 is built from 17 residues. This CDR3 reads CASSVSGTGMSEGTQYF. The CDR3 DNA is TGTGCCAGCAGCGTTTCCGGGACAGGGATGTCGGAGGGGACCCAGTACTTC.

This clone is classed as large. The V call is TRBV5-1, the J call TRBJ1-1; possible D gene TRBD1, 5 bases. The CDR3 runs to 15 residues. V gave up 0 bases and J gave up 7 bases, with 16 bases separating them. Germline V gene sequence: CDR1 SGHRS, CDR2 YFSETQ. The CDR3 loop reads CASSLDRNNIGEAFF. The DNA of the CDR3 is TGCGCCAGCAGCTTGGACAGGAATAACATAGGTGAAGCTTTCTTT.

This clone was recorded a few times. This chain connects TRBV6-1 to TRBJ2-7; D uncertain. This CDR3 has 14 amino acids. V was pared by 6 bases and J by 0 bases, with 12 bases between. From germline, CDR1 is MNHNS and CDR2 SASEGT. This CDR3 reads CASRAFKDSYEQYF. The CDR3, as DNA: TGTGCCAGCAGAGCTTTCAAGGACTCCTACGAGCAGTACTTC.

The V and J genes are TRBV7-9 and TRBJ2-5; weak D call: TRBD2 (6 bases). V gave up 2 bases and J gave up 4 bases, with 20 bases separating them. From germline, CDR1 is SEHNR and CDR2 FQNEAQ (reference sequence). The CDR3 has 17 residues. In DNA form, the CDR3 reads TGTGCCAGCAGCTTACGGGGGAGTAGTAGGTCCGTAGAGACCCAGTACTTC. Its protein is CASSLRGSSRSVETQYF.

The chain joins TRBV7-9 to TRBJ2-2; D unclear. The CDR3 extends over 17 amino acids. Germline V gene lookup returns CDR1 SEHNR and CDR2 FQNEAQ (reference sequence). Trimming took off 0 bases at V and 7 bases at J, with 18 bases between the two ends. CDR3 coding DNA: TGTGCCAGCAGCTTAGCGCGCCAGGTCGCGCAAGGCGGGGAGCTGTTTTTT. Its translation: CASSLARQVAQGGELFF.

The chain carries TRBV27 and TRBJ2-7; TRBD1 is a possible D gene (7 bases). The V and J ends lost 5 bases and 12 bases respectively, with 23 bases between them. Germline lookup yields CDR1 MNHEY and CDR2 SMNVEV (reference sequence). The CDR3 has 14 amino acids. For the CDR3, the DNA is TGTGCCAGCAGTCCCGGGACAGCTTCGGGCGGGATGTACTTC. It codes for CASSPGTASGGMYF.